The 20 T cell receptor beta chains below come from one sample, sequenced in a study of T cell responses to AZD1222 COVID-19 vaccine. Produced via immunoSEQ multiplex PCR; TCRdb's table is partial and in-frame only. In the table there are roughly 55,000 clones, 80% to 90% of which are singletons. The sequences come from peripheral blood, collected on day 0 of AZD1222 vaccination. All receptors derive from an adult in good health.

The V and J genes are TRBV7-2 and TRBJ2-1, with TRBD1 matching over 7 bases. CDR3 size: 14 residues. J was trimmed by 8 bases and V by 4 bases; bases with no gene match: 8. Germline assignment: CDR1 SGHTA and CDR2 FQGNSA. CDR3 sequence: CASSSDNRGHEQFF. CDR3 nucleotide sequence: TGTGCCAGCAGCTCGGATAACAGGGGCCATGAGCAGTTCTTC. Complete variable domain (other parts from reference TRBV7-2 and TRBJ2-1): GAGVSQSPSNKVTEKGKDVELRCDPISGHTALYWYRQSLGQGLEFLIYFQGNSAPDKSGLPSDRFSAERTGGSVSTLTIQRTQQEDSAVYLCASSSDNRGHEQFFGPGTRLTVL.

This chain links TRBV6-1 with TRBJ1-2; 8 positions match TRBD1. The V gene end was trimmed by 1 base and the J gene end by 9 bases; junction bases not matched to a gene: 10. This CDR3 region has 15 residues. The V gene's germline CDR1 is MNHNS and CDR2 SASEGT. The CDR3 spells CASSEGPGQGRRYTF. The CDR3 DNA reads TGTGCCAGCAGTGAAGGCCCTGGACAGGGTCGGCGCTACACCTTC.

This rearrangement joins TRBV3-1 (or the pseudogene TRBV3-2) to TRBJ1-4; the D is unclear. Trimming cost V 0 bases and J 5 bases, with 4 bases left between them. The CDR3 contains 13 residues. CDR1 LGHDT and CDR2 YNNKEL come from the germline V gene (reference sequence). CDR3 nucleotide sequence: TGTGCCAGCAGCCAAGATCTGAATGAAAAACTGTTTTTT. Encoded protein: CASSQDLNEKLFF.

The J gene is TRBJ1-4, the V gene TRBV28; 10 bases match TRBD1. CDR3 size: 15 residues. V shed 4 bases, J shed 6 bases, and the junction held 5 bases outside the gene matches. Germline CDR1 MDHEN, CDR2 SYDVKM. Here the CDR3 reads CASSSPGTGDEKLFF. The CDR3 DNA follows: TGTGCCAGCAGTTCCCCCGGGACAGGGGATGAAAAACTGTTTTTT.

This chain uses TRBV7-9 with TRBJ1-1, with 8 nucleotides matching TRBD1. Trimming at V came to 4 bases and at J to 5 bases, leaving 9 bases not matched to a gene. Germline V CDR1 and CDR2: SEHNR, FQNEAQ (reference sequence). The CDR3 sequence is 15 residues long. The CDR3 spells CASSSSGGAGTEAFF. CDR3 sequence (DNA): TGTGCCAGCAGCTCCTCAGGGGGCGCAGGGACTGAAGCTTTCTTT.

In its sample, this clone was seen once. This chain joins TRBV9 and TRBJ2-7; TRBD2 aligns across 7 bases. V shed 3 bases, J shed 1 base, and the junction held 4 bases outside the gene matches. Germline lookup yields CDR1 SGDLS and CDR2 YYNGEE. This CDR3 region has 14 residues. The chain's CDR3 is CASSASGGSYEQYF. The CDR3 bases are TGTGCCAGCAGCGCTTCGGGGGGATCCTACGAGCAGTACTTC.

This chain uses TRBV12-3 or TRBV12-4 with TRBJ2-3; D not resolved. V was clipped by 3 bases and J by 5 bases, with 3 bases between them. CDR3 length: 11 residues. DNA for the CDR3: TGTGCCAGCAGTTTCCGAGATACGCAGTATTTT. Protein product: CASSFRDTQYF.

The CDR3 coding sequence is TGTGCCAGCAGCCTCAACAGGGCCCGAGGCTACACCTTC. Protein sequence: CASSLNRARGYTF. J is TRBJ1-2 and V is TRBV6-5; D possibly corresponds to TRBD1 (6 bases). Germline assignment: CDR1 MNHEY and CDR2 SVGAGI. The CDR3 extends over 13 amino acids. The ends were cut back, 6 bases at V and 8 bases at J, with 16 bases in the middle.

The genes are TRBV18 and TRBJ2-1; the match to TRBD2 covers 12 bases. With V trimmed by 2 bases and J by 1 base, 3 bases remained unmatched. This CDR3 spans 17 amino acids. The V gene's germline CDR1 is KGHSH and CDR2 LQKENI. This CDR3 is CASSPSTSGSSYNEQFF. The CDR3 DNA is TGTGCCAGCTCACCATCGACTAGCGGGAGTTCCTACAATGAGCAGTTCTTC.

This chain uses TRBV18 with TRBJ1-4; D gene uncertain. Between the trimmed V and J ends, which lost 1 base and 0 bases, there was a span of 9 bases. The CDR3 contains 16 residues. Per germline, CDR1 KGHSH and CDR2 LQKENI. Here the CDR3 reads CASSPRPDPTNEKLFF. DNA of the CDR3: TGTGCCAGCTCACCACGACCGGACCCAACTAATGAAAAACTGTTTTTT.

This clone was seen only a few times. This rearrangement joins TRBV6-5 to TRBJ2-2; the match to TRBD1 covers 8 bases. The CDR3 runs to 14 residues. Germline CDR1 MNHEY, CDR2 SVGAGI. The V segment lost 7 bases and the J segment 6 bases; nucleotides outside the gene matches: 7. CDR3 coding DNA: TGTGCCAGCAAGAGGGGACAGGCATCCGGGGAGCTGTTTTTT. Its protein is CASKRGQASGELFF.

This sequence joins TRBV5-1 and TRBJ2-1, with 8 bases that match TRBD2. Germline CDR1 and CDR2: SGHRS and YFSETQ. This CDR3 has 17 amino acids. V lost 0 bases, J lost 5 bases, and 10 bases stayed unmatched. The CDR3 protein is CASSLDPAGVINNEQFF. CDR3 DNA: TGCGCCAGCAGCTTGGATCCAGCGGGAGTTATCAACAATGAGCAGTTCTTC.

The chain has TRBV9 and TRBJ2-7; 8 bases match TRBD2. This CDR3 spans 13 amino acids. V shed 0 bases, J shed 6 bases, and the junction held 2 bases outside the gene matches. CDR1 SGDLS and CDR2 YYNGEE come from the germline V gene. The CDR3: CASSVDGRGEQYF. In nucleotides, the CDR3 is TGTGCCAGCAGCGTAGACGGGAGGGGCGAGCAGTACTTC.

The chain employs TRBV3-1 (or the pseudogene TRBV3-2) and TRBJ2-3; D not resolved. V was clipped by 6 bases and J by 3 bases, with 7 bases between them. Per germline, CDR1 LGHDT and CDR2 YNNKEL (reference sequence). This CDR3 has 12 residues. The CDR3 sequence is CASSTRTDTQYF. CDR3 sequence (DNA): TGTGCCAGCAGTACGAGGACAGATACGCAGTATTTT.

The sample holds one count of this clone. The DNA of the CDR3 is TGTGCCAGCAGTGAGGGGCCGACAGGATACAATGAGCAGTTCTTC. It yields the protein CASSEGPTGYNEQFF. This sequence joins TRBV2 and TRBJ2-1; a weak D match, TRBD1 (6 bases). CDR3 length: 15 residues. Germline V CDR1 and CDR2: SNHLY, FYNNEI. Deletions cut 3 bases from V and 4 bases from J, with 13 bases between.

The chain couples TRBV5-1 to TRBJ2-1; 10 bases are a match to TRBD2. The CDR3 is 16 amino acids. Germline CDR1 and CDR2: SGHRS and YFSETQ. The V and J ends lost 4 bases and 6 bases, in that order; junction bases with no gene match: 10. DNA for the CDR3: TGCGCCAGCAGCCCCTCACTAGCGGGGAGAGGCAATGAGCAGTTCTTC. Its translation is CASSPSLAGRGNEQFF. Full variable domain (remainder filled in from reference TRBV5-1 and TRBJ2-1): KAGVTQTPRYLIKTRGQQVTLSCSPISGHRSVSWYQQTPGQGLQFLFEYFSETQRNKGNFPGRFSGRQFSNSRSEMNVSTLELGDSALYLCASSPSLAGRGNEQFFGPGTRLTVL.

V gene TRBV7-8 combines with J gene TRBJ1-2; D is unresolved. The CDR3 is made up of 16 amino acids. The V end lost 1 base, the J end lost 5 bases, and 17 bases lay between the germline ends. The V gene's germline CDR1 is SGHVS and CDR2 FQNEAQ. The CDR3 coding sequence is TGTGCCAGCAGCTTAGGGACCGCCGGGTCTTCATATGGCTACACCTTC. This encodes CASSLGTAGSSYGYTF.

The CDR3 coding sequence is TGTGCCAGCAGTTTAAGGGGACTAGGAGGCCTTAATGAGCAGTTCTTC. Protein sequence: CASSLRGLGGLNEQFF. J is TRBJ2-1 and V is TRBV27, with 8 bases that match TRBD2. Germline loops: CDR1 MNHEY, CDR2 SMNVEV (reference sequence). This CDR3 region has 16 residues. The V segment lost 2 bases and the J segment 7 bases; nucleotides outside the gene matches: 10.

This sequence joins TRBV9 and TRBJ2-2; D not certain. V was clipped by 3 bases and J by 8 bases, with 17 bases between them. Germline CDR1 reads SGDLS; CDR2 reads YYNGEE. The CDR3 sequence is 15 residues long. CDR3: CASSAAPDPAGELFF. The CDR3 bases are TGTGCCAGCAGCGCCGCACCGGACCCCGCAGGGGAGCTGTTTTTT.

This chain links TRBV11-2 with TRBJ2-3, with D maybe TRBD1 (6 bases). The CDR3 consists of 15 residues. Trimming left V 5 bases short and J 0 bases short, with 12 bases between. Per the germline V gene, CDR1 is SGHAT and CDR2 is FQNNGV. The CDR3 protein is CASSTTGLSTDTQYF. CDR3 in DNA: TGTGCCAGCAGCACCACAGGGCTTAGCACAGATACGCAGTATTTT.